Below, one TCR beta chain is given with its context. Antigen: not known. This specimen comes from a study of T cells in localized non-small cell lung cancer. Per germline, CDR1 MDHEN and CDR2 SYDVKM. The V end was cut by 2 bases, the J end by 8 bases, with 10 bases between. CDR3 length: 13 residues. Points from the study as a whole: Because sequencing included only one region (of the tumor), heterogeneity remains possible.

TCRdb keeps only in-frame clones here, not all; method: immunoSEQ multiplex PCR. The sample includes about 11,000 clones, more than 70% seen only once; the top ten take 20% to 25%. Sequenced here: peripheral blood, sampled before any cancer treatment. The chain combines TRBV28 with TRBJ2-4; D possibly matches TRBD1 or TRBD2 (5 bases each). This clonotype was obtained from a male donor at least 60 years old with stage I lung adenocarcinoma. Written as DNA, the CDR3 is TGTGCCAGCAGTTTAGGAAGGGGAGACATTCAGTACTTC. It is translated as CASSLGRGDIQYF.